This T cell receptor beta chain came from a study of response to subunit inactivated influenza vaccine. V was shortened by 4 bases and J by 2 bases, with 15 bases between the two germline ends. Germline V gene data show CDR1 as SQVTM and CDR2 as ANQGSEA. This CDR3 is built from 14 residues. TCRdb ran MiXCR on the RT-PCR reads and lists one entry per CDR3 protein. The data contain approximately 700,000 distinct CDR3 sequences, about 14% of them singletons. This clonotype was obtained from a man in his fifties who received an inactivated influenza vaccine. This sample comprised PBMCs from blood, obtained 14 days before vaccination. The chain couples TRBV29-1 to TRBJ2-7; no firm D call. This CDR3 is CSVVGLGPTYEQYF. DNA of the CDR3: TGCAGCGTTGTTGGTTTAGGGCCTACCTACGAGCAGTACTTC.